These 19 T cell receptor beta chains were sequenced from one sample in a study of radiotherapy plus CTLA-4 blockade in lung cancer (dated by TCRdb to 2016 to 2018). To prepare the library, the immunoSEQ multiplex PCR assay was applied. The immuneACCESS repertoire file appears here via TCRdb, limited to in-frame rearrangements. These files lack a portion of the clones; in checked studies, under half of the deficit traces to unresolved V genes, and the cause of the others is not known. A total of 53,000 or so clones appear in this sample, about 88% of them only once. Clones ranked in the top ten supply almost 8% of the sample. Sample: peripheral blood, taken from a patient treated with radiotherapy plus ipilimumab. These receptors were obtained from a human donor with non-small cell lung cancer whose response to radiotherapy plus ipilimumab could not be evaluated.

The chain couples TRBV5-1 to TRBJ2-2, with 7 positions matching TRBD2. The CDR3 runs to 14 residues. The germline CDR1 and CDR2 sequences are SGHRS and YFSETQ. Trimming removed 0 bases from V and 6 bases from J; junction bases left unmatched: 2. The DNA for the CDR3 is TGCGCCAGCAGCTTGGTCCGGGAGGCCGGGGAGCTGTTTTTT. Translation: CASSLVREAGELFF.

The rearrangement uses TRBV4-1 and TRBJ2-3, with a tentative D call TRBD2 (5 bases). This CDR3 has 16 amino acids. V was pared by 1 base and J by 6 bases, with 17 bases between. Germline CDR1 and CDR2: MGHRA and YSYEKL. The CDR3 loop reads CASSQAWRIATDTQYF. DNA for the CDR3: TGCGCCAGCAGCCAAGCGTGGAGGATAGCCACTGATACGCAGTATTTT.

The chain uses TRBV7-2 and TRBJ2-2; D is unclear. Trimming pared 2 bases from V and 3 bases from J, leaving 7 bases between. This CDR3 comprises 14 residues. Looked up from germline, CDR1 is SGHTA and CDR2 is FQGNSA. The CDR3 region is CASSLLQYTGELFF. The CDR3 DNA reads TGTGCCAGCAGCTTACTCCAGTACACCGGGGAGCTGTTTTTT.

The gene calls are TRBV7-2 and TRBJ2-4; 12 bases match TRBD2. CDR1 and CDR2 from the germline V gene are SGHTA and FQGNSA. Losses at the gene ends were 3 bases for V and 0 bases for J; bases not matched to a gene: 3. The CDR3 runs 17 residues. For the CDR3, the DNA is TGTGCCAGCAGCTTCGGACTAGCGGGAAGAGCCAAAAACATTCAGTACTTC. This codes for CASSFGLAGRAKNIQYF.

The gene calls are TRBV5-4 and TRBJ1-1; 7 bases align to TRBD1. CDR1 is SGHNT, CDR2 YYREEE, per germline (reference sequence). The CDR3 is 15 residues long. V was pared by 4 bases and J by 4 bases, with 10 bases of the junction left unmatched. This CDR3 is CASSPEGARGTEAFF. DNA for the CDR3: TGTGCCAGCAGCCCCGAGGGGGCTAGGGGCACTGAAGCTTTCTTT.

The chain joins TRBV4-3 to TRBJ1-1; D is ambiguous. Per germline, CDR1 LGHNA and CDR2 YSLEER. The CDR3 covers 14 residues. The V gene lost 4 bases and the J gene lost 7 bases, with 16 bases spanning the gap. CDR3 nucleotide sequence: TGCGCCAGCAGCCCCCAAGGCCTAGGAAGTGAAGCTTTCTTT. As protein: CASSPQGLGSEAFF.

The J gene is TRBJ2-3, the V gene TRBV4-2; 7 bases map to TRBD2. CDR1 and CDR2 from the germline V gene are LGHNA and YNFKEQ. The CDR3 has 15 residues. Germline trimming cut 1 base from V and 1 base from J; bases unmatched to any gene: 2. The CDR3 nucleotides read TGTGCCAGCAGCCAAGGGCTAGCGGGCACAGATACGCAGTATTTT. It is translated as CASSQGLAGTDTQYF.

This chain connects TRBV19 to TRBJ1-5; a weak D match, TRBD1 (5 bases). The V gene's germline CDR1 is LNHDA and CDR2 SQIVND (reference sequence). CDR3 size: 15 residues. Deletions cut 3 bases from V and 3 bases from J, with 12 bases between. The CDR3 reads CASSIPGKDNQPQHF. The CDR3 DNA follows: TGTGCCAGTAGTATTCCAGGGAAGGACAATCAGCCCCAGCATTTT.

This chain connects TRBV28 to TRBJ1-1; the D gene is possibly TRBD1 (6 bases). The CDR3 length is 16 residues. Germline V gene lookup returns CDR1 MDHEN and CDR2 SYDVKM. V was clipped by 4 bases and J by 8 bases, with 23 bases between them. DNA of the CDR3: TGTGCCAGCAGTTCACACGTCATCGGGGGGCGCGGGGAAGCTTTCTTT. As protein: CASSSHVIGGRGEAFF.

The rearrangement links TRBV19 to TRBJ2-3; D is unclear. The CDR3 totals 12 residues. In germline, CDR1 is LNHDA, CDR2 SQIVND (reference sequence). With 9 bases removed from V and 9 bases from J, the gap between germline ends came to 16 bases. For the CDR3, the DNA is TGTGCCAGCCCTGGCCCCACCGGGACGCAGTATTTT. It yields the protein CASPGPTGTQYF.

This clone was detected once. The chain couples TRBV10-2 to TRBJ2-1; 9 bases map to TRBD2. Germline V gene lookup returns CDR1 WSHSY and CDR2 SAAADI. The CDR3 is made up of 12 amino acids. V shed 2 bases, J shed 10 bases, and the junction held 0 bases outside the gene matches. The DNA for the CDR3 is TGCGCCAGCAGTGAGACTAGCGGGGAGCAGTTCTTC. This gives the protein CASSETSGEQFF.

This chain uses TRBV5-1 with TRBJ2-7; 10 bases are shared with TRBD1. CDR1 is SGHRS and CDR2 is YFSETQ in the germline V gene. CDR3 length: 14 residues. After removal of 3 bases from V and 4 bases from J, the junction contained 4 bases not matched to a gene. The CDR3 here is CASSSGQGEYEQYF. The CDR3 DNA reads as TGCGCCAGCAGCTCCGGACAGGGGGAGTACGAGCAGTACTTC.

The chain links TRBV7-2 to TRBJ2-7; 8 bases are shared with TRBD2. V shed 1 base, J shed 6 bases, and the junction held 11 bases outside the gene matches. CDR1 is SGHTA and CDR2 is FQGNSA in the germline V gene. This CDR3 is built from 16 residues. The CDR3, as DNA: TGTGCCAGCAGCTTAGAAGGGGGACTAGTTTCGCGCGAGCAGTACTTC. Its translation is CASSLEGGLVSREQYF.

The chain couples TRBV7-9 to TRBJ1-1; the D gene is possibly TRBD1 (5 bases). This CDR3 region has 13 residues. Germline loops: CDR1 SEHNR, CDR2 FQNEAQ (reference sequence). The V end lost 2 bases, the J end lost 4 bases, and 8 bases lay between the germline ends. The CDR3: CASSLSGGTEAFF. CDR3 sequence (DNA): TGTGCCAGCAGCTTATCGGGGGGCACTGAAGCTTTCTTT.

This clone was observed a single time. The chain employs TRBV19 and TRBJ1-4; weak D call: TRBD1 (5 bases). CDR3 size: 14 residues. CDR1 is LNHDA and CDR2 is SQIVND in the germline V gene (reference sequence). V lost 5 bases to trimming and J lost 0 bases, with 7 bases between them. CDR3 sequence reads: CASSSGATNEKLFF. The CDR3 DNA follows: TGTGCCAGTAGTTCGGGGGCAACTAATGAAAAACTGTTTTTT.

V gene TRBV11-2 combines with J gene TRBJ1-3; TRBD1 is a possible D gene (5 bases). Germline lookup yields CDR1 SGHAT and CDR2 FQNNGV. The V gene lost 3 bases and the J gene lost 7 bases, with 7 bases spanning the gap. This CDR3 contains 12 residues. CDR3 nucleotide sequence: TGTGCCAGCAGCTTCGGGGGGAACACCATATATTTT. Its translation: CASSFGGNTIYF. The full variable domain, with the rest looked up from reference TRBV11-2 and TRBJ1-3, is EAGVAQSPRYKIIEKRQSVAFWCNPISGHATLYWYQQILGQGPKLLIQFQNNGVVDDSQLPKDRFSAERLKGVDSTLKIQPAKLEDSAVYLCASSFGGNTIYFGEGSWLTVV.

The CDR3 nucleotides are TGTGCCATCAGTGAGCCTCCGGGCAATGAGCAGTTCTTC. It is translated as CAISEPPGNEQFF. This sequence joins TRBV10-3 and TRBJ2-1; no clear D gene. Germline-derived CDR1 and CDR2 are ENHRY and SYGVKD. Trimming took 2 bases from V and 6 from J, leaving 8 bases between them. The CDR3 length is 13 residues.

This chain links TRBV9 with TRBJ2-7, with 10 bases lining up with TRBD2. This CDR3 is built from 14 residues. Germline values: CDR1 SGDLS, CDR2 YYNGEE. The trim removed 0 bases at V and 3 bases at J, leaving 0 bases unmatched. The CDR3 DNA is TGTGCCAGCAGCGTAGGGACTAGCGGCTACGAGCAGTACTTC. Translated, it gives CASSVGTSGYEQYF.

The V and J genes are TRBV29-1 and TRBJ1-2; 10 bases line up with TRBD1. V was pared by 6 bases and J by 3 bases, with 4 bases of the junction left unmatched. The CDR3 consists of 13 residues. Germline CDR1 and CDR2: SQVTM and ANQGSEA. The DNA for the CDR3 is TGCAGCGTGGGACAGGGGATTGACTATGGCTACACCTTC. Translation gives CSVGQGIDYGYTF.